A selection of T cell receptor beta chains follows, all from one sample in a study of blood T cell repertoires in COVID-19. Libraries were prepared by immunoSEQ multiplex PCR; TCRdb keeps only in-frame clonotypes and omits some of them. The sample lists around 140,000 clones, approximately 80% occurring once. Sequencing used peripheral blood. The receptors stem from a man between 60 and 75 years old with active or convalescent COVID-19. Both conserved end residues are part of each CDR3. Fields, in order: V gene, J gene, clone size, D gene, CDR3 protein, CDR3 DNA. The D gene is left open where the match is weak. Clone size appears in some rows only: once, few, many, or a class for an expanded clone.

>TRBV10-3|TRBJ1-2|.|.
CAISESGRTNYGYTF
TGTGCCATCAGTGAGTCCGGCAGGACTAACTATGGCTACACCTTC
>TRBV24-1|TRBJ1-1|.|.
CATSDPGGTEAFF
TGTGCCACCAGTGATCCGGGGGGAACTGAAGCTTTCTTT
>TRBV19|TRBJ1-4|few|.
CASSMGVATNEKLFF
TGTGCCAGTAGTATGGGAGTTGCAACTAATGAAAAACTGTTTTTT
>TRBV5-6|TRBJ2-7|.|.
CASSLRRIYEQYF
TGTGCCAGCAGCTTGCGGCGGATCTACGAGCAGTACTTC
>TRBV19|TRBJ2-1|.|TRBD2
CASSKTSGRPYNEQFF
TGTGCCAGTAGTAAGACTAGCGGGAGACCCTACAATGAGCAGTTCTTC
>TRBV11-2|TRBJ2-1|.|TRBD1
CASSLLAHRDRARLWFF
TGTGCCAGCAGCCTATTAGCCCATCGGGACAGGGCCCGCTTGTGGTTCTTC
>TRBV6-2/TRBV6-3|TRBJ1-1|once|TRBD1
CASSYRPGQRAAEAFF
TGTGCCAGCAGTTACCGTCCGGGACAGAGGGCTGCTGAAGCTTTCTTT
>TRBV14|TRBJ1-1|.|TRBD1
CASSQAYRGTEAFF
TGTGCCAGCAGCCAAGCCTACAGGGGCACTGAAGCTTTCTTT
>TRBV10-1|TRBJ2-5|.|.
CASSEGRHQETQYF
TGCGCCAGCAGTGAGGGCAGGCACCAAGAGACCCAGTACTTC
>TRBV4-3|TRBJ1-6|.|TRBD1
CASSQAPGQGYNSPLHF
TGCGCCAGCAGCCAAGCCCCGGGACAGGGCTATAATTCACCCCTCCACTTT
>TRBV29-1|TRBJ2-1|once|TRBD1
CSVRTGYLSSYNEQFF
TGCAGCGTCCGGACAGGGTACCTCAGCTCCTACAATGAGCAGTTCTTC
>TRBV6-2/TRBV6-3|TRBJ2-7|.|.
CASRPPGSYEQYF
TGTGCCAGCAGACCTCCAGGATCCTACGAGCAGTACTTC
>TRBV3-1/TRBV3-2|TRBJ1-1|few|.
CASSHDSPSTEAFF
TGTGCCAGCAGCCATGACAGCCCCTCCACTGAAGCTTTCTTT
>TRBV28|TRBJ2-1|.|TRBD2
CASSLLFSGRNEQFF
TGTGCCAGCAGTTTACTTTTTAGCGGGAGGAATGAGCAGTTCTTC
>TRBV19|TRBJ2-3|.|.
CASSIQQGQTDTQYF
TGTGCCAGTAGTATACAGCAGGGTCAGACAGATACGCAGTATTTT
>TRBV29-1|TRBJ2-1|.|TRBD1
CSVPTGGSYNEQFF
TGCAGCGTTCCGACAGGGGGCTCCTACAATGAGCAGTTCTTC
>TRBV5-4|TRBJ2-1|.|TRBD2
CASRSKQRLAGGPVEQFF
TGTGCCAGCAGATCAAAGCAGAGGCTAGCGGGGGGGCCTGTTGAGCAGTTCTTC
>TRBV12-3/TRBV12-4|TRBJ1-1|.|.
CASSPQGSAEAFF
TGTGCCAGCAGTCCACAGGGTTCCGCTGAAGCTTTCTTT
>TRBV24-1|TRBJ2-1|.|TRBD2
CATSDQSGGAGNEQFF
TGTGCCACCAGTGATCAAAGCGGGGGGGCGGGGAATGAGCAGTTCTTC
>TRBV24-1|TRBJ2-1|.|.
CATSDLRGNEQFF
TGTGCCACCAGTGATTTAAGGGGGAATGAGCAGTTCTTC
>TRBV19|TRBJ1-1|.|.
CASSIGGLNTEAFF
TGTGCCAGTAGTATAGGAGGGCTGAACACTGAAGCTTTCTTT
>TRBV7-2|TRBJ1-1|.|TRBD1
CASSYSGGRTEAFF
TGTGCCAGCAGCTACTCAGGGGGGAGAACTGAAGCTTTCTTT
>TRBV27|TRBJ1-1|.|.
CASSLVGAEQNTEAFF
TGTGCCAGCAGTTTAGTGGGGGCTGAACAGAACACTGAAGCTTTCTTT
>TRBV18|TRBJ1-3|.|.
CASSQTGQPSGNTIYF
TGTGCCAGCTCACAAACCGGACAGCCCTCTGGAAACACCATATATTTT
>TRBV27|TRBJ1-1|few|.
CASSSRAGYTEAFF
TGTGCCAGCAGTAGTCGGGCGGGGTACACTGAAGCTTTCTTT
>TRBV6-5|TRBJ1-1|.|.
CASRSDSMNTEAFF
TGTGCCAGCAGGTCGGACAGCATGAACACTGAAGCTTTCTTT
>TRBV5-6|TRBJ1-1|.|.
CASNTNPNTEAFF
TGTGCCAGCAACACTAACCCGAACACTGAAGCTTTCTTT
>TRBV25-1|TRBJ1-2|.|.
CASSPGFGYTF
TGTGCCAGCTCCCCAGGGTTTGGCTACACCTTC
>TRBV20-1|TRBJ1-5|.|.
CSASTGTHQPQHF
TGCAGTGCTAGTACCGGGACTCATCAGCCCCAGCATTTT
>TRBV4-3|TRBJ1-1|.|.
CASSQLVGGPGNTEAFF
TGCGCCAGCAGCCAACTCGTGGGGGGGCCGGGGAACACTGAAGCTTTCTTT
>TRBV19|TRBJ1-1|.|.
CASSRRYEQGIGTEAFF
TGTGCCAGTAGTCGCAGATATGAGCAGGGAATAGGCACTGAAGCTTTCTTT
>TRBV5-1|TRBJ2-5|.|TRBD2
CASSPGLAGETQYF
TGCGCCAGCAGCCCGGGACTAGCGGGAGAGACCCAGTACTTC
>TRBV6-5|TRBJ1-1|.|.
CASRDYIPGNTEAFF
TGTGCCAGCAGGGACTACATCCCCGGGAACACTGAAGCTTTCTTT
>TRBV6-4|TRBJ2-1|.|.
CASSDSGGRSYNEQFF
TGTGCCAGCAGTGACTCGGGTGGGAGATCCTACAATGAGCAGTTCTTC
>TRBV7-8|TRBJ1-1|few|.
CASSLGGTSRGNTEAFF
TGTGCCAGCAGCTTAGGAGGGACTTCAAGGGGGAACACTGAAGCTTTCTTT
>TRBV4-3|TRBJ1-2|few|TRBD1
CASSQDRGHGYTF
TGCGCCAGCAGCCAAGACAGGGGGCATGGCTACACCTTC
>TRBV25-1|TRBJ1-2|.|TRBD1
CASSKITVGTGGYYGYTF
TGTGCCAGCAGTAAAATCACGGTTGGGACAGGCGGCTACTATGGCTACACCTTC
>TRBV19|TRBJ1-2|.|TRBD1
CASSIFGTGSRYGYTF
TGTGCCAGTAGTATTTTTGGGACAGGGAGTAGATATGGCTACACCTTC
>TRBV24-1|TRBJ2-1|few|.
CATSGAGRAQNEQFF
TGTGCCACCAGTGGGGCGGGCCGTGCGCAGAATGAGCAGTTCTTC
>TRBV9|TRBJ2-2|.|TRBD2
CASSVSRLAGAITGELFF
TGTGCCAGCAGCGTATCCCGACTAGCGGGAGCGATAACCGGGGAGCTGTTTTTT
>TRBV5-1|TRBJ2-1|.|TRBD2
CASSARTSGGHNEQFF
TGCGCCAGCAGCGCACGGACTAGCGGGGGACACAATGAGCAGTTCTTC
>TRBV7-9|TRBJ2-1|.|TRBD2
CASSLKNFGLEKSVEQFF
TGTGCCAGCAGCTTAAAAAATTTTGGACTAGAGAAATCAGTTGAGCAGTTCTTC
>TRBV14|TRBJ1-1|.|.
CASSQAGRVMNTEAFF
TGTGCCAGCAGCCAAGCGGGCAGGGTGATGAACACTGAAGCTTTCTTT
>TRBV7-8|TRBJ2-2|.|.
CASSPGLSGYTNTGELFF
TGTGCCAGCAGCCCTGGCCTAAGCGGGTATACGAACACCGGGGAGCTGTTTTTT
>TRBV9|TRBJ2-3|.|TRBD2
CASSVGLAGVTDTQYF
TGTGCCAGCAGCGTAGGGCTAGCGGGAGTCACAGATACGCAGTATTTT
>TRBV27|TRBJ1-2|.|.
CASSSPGSYGYTF
TGTGCCAGCAGTTCACCGGGATCCTATGGCTACACCTTC
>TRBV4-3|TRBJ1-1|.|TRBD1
CASSQDWGNRGVGTEAFF
TGCGCCAGCAGCCAAGACTGGGGCAACAGGGGGGTAGGCACTGAAGCTTTCTTT
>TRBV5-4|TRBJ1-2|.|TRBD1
CASSYDRGRLYGYTF
TGTGCCAGCAGCTATGACAGGGGGCGTCTTTATGGCTACACCTTC
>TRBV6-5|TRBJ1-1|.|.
CASSYVPRGKNTEAFF
TGTGCCAGCAGTTACGTCCCCCGGGGTAAGAACACTGAAGCTTTCTTT
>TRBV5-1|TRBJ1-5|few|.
CASSFYSNQPQHF
TGCGCCAGCAGCTTTTATAGCAATCAGCCCCAGCATTTT
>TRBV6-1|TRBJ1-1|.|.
CASSETGSYTEAFF
TGTGCCAGCAGTGAAACAGGGTCGTACACTGAAGCTTTCTTT
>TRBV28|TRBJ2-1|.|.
CASSITGMLEFF
TGTGCCAGCAGTATAACAGGGATGTTGGAGTTCTTC
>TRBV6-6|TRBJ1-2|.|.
CASRDSDKTYGYTF
TGTGCCAGCAGGGACAGCGATAAGACTTATGGCTACACCTTC
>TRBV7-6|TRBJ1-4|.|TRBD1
CASSPGTATNEKLFF
TGTGCCAGCAGCCCGGGGACAGCAACTAATGAAAAACTGTTTTTT